Listed below are T cell receptor beta chains from one sample, sequenced in a study of blood T cells in healthy people across ages. Each CDR3 protein is one row after TCRdb ran MiXCR on the 5' RACE reads. The table lists 500,000 to 650,000 distinct CDR3 sequences, about 26% of them singletons. The sample was also linked to a second study, of T cells of mothers and their children.

The specimen was blood. Every receptor here comes from a boy aged 2 to 10 in good health. Each CDR3 is given with its conserved first and last residue. The D gene is left open where the match is weak. Only part of the rows carry a size: once, few, many, or a class if the clone is expanded.

clone size	V gene	D gene	J gene	CDR3 protein	CDR3 DNA
few	TRBV19	-	TRBJ2-2	CAGSIEHFGELFF	TGTGCCGGTAGTATCGAACATTTCGGGGAGCTGTTTTTT
-	TRBV2	-	TRBJ1-2	CASSERTYGYTF	TGTGCCAGCAGTGAAAGAACATATGGCTACACCTTC
-	TRBV12-3/TRBV12-4	-	TRBJ2-5	CASSFWDGQETQYF	TGTGCCAGCAGTTTTTGGGACGGGCAAGAGACCCAGTACTTC
few	TRBV10-3	-	TRBJ2-7	CAISRTESYEQYF	TGTGCCATCAGTCGGACGGAGTCCTACGAGCAGTACTTC
-	TRBV6-2/TRBV6-3	TRBD1	TRBJ2-7	CASSPNRDRNYEQYF	TGTGCCAGCAGTCCGAACAGGGACAGGAACTACGAGCAGTACTTC
-	TRBV20-1	-	TRBJ2-5	CSASHGKETQYF	TGCAGTGCTAGCCATGGGAAAGAGACCCAGTACTTC
few	TRBV5-5	TRBD1	TRBJ2-7	CASSLRDSFYEQYF	TGTGCCAGCAGTCTCCGGGACAGCTTTTACGAGCAGTACTTC
-	TRBV3-1	-	TRBJ2-1	CASTGVSEQFF	TGTGCCAGCACCGGAGTATCTGAGCAGTTCTTC
many	TRBV10-1	-	TRBJ2-5	CASSAAGQGGETQYF	TGCGCCAGCAGCGCTGCTGGACAGGGAGGGGAGACCCAGTACTTC
-	TRBV20-1	TRBD2	TRBJ2-1	CSARVPSGGANEQFF	TGCAGTGCTAGAGTCCCTAGCGGGGGGGCCAATGAGCAGTTCTTC
-	TRBV30	TRBD2	TRBJ2-1	CAGQAGVVNEQFF	TGTGCCGGACAAGCGGGAGTTGTGAATGAGCAGTTCTTC
-	TRBV7-6	-	TRBJ2-7	CASSFEEGPTYEQYF	TGTGCCAGCAGCTTTGAGGAGGGGCCCACCTACGAGCAGTACTTC
-	TRBV11-2	-	TRBJ1-1	CASSLRAGGNTEAFF	TGTGCCAGCAGCTTAAGGGCGGGGGGGAACACTGAAGCTTTCTTT
-	TRBV7-3	-	TRBJ2-2	CASSRDSYTGELFF	TGTGCCAGCAGCCGGGACTCGTACACCGGGGAGCTGTTTTTT
few	TRBV7-9	-	TRBJ1-1	CASSLLKRNTEAFF	TGTGCCAGCAGCTTATTAAAGAGGAACACTGAAGCTTTCTTT
-	TRBV3-1	-	TRBJ2-3	CASSHISTDTQYF	TGTGCCAGCAGCCATATCAGCACAGATACGCAGTATTTT
few	TRBV7-2	-	TRBJ2-7	CASSLGFQREQYF	TGTGCCAGCAGCTTAGGATTCCAGCGCGAGCAGTACTTC
few	TRBV29-1	TRBD1	TRBJ1-2	CSGGTVGGYTF	TGCAGCGGGGGGACAGTTGGTGGCTACACCTTC
once	TRBV5-1	-	TRBJ2-3	CASSLYTESTDTQSF	TGCGCCAGCAGCTTGTACACGGAAAGCACAGATACGCAGTCTTTT
few	TRBV9	-	TRBJ2-5	CASSVGGGRDETQYF	TGTGCCAGCAGCGTAGGTGGGGGGAGAGACGAGACCCAGTACTTC